A selection of T cell receptor beta chains follows, all from one sample in a study of radiotherapy plus CTLA-4 blockade in lung cancer. Profiling relied on immunoSEQ multiplex PCR, and the TCRdb table lists in-frame clones only, not all of them. The data hold about 48,000 clones, with 80% to 85% observed a single time. The material was peripheral blood, obtained from a patient treated with radiotherapy plus ipilimumab. Receptors originate from a human donor with non-small cell lung cancer who had stable disease on radiotherapy plus ipilimumab. Both conserved end residues are part of each CDR3. Fields, in order: J gene, V gene, D gene, clone size, CDR3 DNA, CDR3 protein. The D gene is left open where the match is weak. Some rows have no size entry. The others give once, few or many, or a class for an expanded clone.

j_call: TRBJ2-2; v_call: TRBV5-1; d_call: -; clone_size: -; cdr3_nt: TGCGCCAGCAGCTTTCTGGGAGCGGACACCGGGGAGCTGTTTTTT; cdr3_aa: CASSFLGADTGELFF
j_call: TRBJ2-3; v_call: TRBV27; d_call: TRBD2; clone_size: -; cdr3_nt: TGTGCCAGCAGTTTATCCTTTTGGCTAGCGGGGGCCACAGATACGCAGTATTTT; cdr3_aa: CASSLSFWLAGATDTQYF
j_call: TRBJ1-5; v_call: TRBV6-1; d_call: TRBD1; clone_size: -; cdr3_nt: TGTGCCAGCATTAACGACAGGGGGAGTCAGCCCCAGCATTTT; cdr3_aa: CASINDRGSQPQHF
j_call: TRBJ1-4; v_call: TRBV27; d_call: -; clone_size: -; cdr3_nt: TGTGCCAGCAGATACGGGACAACTAGGGGTAATGAAAAACTGTTTTTT; cdr3_aa: CASRYGTTRGNEKLFF
j_call: TRBJ1-2; v_call: TRBV7-6; d_call: TRBD1; clone_size: -; cdr3_nt: TGTGCCAGCAGCTTAGTTGCTACTCGTACCTCCGACAGGGGACAGTCGGGATATGGCTACACCTTC; cdr3_aa: CASSLVATRTSDRGQSGYGYTF
j_call: TRBJ1-2; v_call: TRBV4-3; d_call: -; clone_size: -; cdr3_nt: TGCGCCAGCAGCCAAGACGGGGTGGGTGGCTACACCTTC; cdr3_aa: CASSQDGVGGYTF
j_call: TRBJ2-5; v_call: TRBV5-1; d_call: TRBD2; clone_size: -; cdr3_nt: TGCGCCAGCAGCCCTAGCGGGAGTCAAGAGACCCAGTACTTC; cdr3_aa: CASSPSGSQETQYF
j_call: TRBJ1-2; v_call: TRBV6-5; d_call: -; clone_size: few; cdr3_nt: TGTGCCAGCAGTCTTACAGGCACCTATGGCTACACCTTC; cdr3_aa: CASSLTGTYGYTF
j_call: TRBJ2-2; v_call: TRBV29-1; d_call: TRBD1; clone_size: -; cdr3_nt: TGCAGCGGTAGACAGGGTGAGAGCGGGGAGCTGTTTTTT; cdr3_aa: CSGRQGESGELFF
j_call: TRBJ2-2; v_call: TRBV2; d_call: -; clone_size: -; cdr3_nt: TGTGCCAGCAAGGCCGCGGGGTACACCGGGGAGCTGTTTTTT; cdr3_aa: CASKAAGYTGELFF
j_call: TRBJ2-1; v_call: TRBV28; d_call: -; clone_size: -; cdr3_nt: TGTGCCAGCAGTTTAGGGATTAGAGGGAATGAGCAGTTCTTC; cdr3_aa: CASSLGIRGNEQFF
j_call: TRBJ2-3; v_call: TRBV7-9; d_call: TRBD2; clone_size: once; cdr3_nt: TGTGCCAGCAGCTCGATTAGCGGGAGGGGCACAGATACGCAGTATTTT; cdr3_aa: CASSSISGRGTDTQYF
j_call: TRBJ2-4; v_call: TRBV7-9; d_call: TRBD1; clone_size: -; cdr3_nt: TGTGCCAGCAGCTTAGGACCAGGGACAGGGGAGTTTCTTAGATACATTCAGTACTTC; cdr3_aa: CASSLGPGTGEFLRYIQYF
j_call: TRBJ2-3; v_call: TRBV23-1; d_call: TRBD1; clone_size: -; cdr3_nt: TGCGCCAGCAGTTTCAGGGGGCGGACAGATACGCAGTATTTT; cdr3_aa: CASSFRGRTDTQYF
j_call: TRBJ2-1; v_call: TRBV7-2; d_call: -; clone_size: -; cdr3_nt: TGTGCCAGCAGCTTAGTGTTGGGGCCCAATGAGCAGTTCTTC; cdr3_aa: CASSLVLGPNEQFF
j_call: TRBJ1-3; v_call: TRBV27; d_call: -; clone_size: -; cdr3_nt: TGTGCCAGCAGTTTCCAGGGCTCTGGAAACACCATATATTTT; cdr3_aa: CASSFQGSGNTIYF
j_call: TRBJ2-5; v_call: TRBV19; d_call: -; clone_size: -; cdr3_nt: TGTGCCAGTAGTAGCCTGTCAGGTTCCCAAGAGACCCAGTACTTC; cdr3_aa: CASSSLSGSQETQYF
j_call: TRBJ2-7; v_call: TRBV28; d_call: -; clone_size: -; cdr3_nt: TGTGCCAGCAGTTTAGGAGGGGTCGCCTACGAGCAGTACTTC; cdr3_aa: CASSLGGVAYEQYF
j_call: TRBJ2-7; v_call: TRBV2; d_call: -; clone_size: -; cdr3_nt: TGTGCCAGCAGAAGTATAATGCGAGCCTACGAGCAGTACTTC; cdr3_aa: CASRSIMRAYEQYF
j_call: TRBJ2-7; v_call: TRBV9; d_call: TRBD1; clone_size: -; cdr3_nt: TGTGCCAGCAGCGTCGGACAGGAACCCTCCTACGAGCAGTACTTC; cdr3_aa: CASSVGQEPSYEQYF
j_call: TRBJ2-5; v_call: TRBV11-2; d_call: -; clone_size: -; cdr3_nt: TGTGCCAGCAGCTCAGTCAGAGAGACCCAGTACTTC; cdr3_aa: CASSSVRETQYF
j_call: TRBJ1-3; v_call: TRBV7-2; d_call: -; clone_size: -; cdr3_nt: TGTGCCAGCAGCGAAGACAGCAACTCTGGAAACACCATATATTTT; cdr3_aa: CASSEDSNSGNTIYF
j_call: TRBJ2-5; v_call: TRBV9; d_call: -; clone_size: once; cdr3_nt: TGTGCCAGCAGCGTAGTTGACAGCCCAAAAGAGACCCAGTACTTC; cdr3_aa: CASSVVDSPKETQYF
j_call: TRBJ2-3; v_call: TRBV5-6; d_call: TRBD2; clone_size: -; cdr3_nt: TGTGCCAGCAGCTCAATCTCCGGGACTAGGGCCATAGCCACGCAGTATTTT; cdr3_aa: CASSSISGTRAIATQYF
j_call: TRBJ2-7; v_call: TRBV9; d_call: TRBD1; clone_size: -; cdr3_nt: TGTGCCAGCAGCGCGTACCAGGGGGCAGGGTACGAGCAGTACTTC; cdr3_aa: CASSAYQGAGYEQYF
j_call: TRBJ1-5; v_call: TRBV28; d_call: -; clone_size: -; cdr3_nt: TGTGCCAGCAGTCTGCTAGATAGCAATCAGCCCCAGCATTTT; cdr3_aa: CASSLLDSNQPQHF
j_call: TRBJ2-1; v_call: TRBV11-2; d_call: TRBD2; clone_size: once; cdr3_nt: TGTGCCAGCAGCTCCGATGGGAGGTCCAGCGGGAGTAATGAGCAGTTCTTC; cdr3_aa: CASSSDGRSSGSNEQFF
j_call: TRBJ2-2; v_call: TRBV12-5; d_call: TRBD1; clone_size: -; cdr3_nt: TGTGCTAGTGGTCCGGGACAGCCCCACACCGGGGAGCTGTTTTTT; cdr3_aa: CASGPGQPHTGELFF
j_call: TRBJ2-1; v_call: TRBV5-4; d_call: -; clone_size: -; cdr3_nt: TGTGCCAGCAGCTTGGGGGGGGAGTGGAATGAGCAGTTCTTC; cdr3_aa: CASSLGGEWNEQFF
j_call: TRBJ2-7; v_call: TRBV19; d_call: TRBD2; clone_size: -; cdr3_nt: TGTGCCAGTAGTGTTCTAGCGGGAGGAGATAACGAGCAGTACTTC; cdr3_aa: CASSVLAGGDNEQYF
j_call: TRBJ2-6; v_call: TRBV5-1; d_call: -; clone_size: -; cdr3_nt: TGCGCCAGCAGCTTGGACAGTCTGTCTGGGGCCAACGTCCTGACTTTC; cdr3_aa: CASSLDSLSGANVLTF
j_call: TRBJ2-7; v_call: TRBV18; d_call: TRBD1; clone_size: -; cdr3_nt: TGTGCCAGCTCAACGGGGGGACAGGGCTCCCACGAGCAGTACTTC; cdr3_aa: CASSTGGQGSHEQYF
j_call: TRBJ1-1; v_call: TRBV5-4; d_call: TRBD1; clone_size: once; cdr3_nt: TGTGCCAGCAGCTTGGATCACAGGGGGAACACTGAAGCTTTCTTT; cdr3_aa: CASSLDHRGNTEAFF
j_call: TRBJ2-2; v_call: TRBV7-9; d_call: -; clone_size: -; cdr3_nt: TGTGCCAGCGGGGTACAGCGGCACACCGGGGAGCTGTTTTTT; cdr3_aa: CASGVQRHTGELFF
j_call: TRBJ2-5; v_call: TRBV27; d_call: TRBD1; clone_size: -; cdr3_nt: TGTGCCAGCAGCACCATTTGGACAGGGGAGGCAGGGCAGTACTTC; cdr3_aa: CASSTIWTGEAGQYF
j_call: TRBJ2-2; v_call: TRBV5-1; d_call: TRBD2; clone_size: -; cdr3_nt: TGCGCCAGCAGCACGGGGGTAGCGGGAGTTGGCACCGGGGAGCTGTTTTTT; cdr3_aa: CASSTGVAGVGTGELFF
j_call: TRBJ1-2; v_call: TRBV7-9; d_call: -; clone_size: -; cdr3_nt: TGTGCCAGCAGCTTAGGAGGGTTGCATAACTATGGCTACACCTTC; cdr3_aa: CASSLGGLHNYGYTF
j_call: TRBJ2-1; v_call: TRBV28; d_call: TRBD2; clone_size: -; cdr3_nt: TGTGCCAGCAGGACCACTAGCGGGAGGGCGGGTGAGCAGTTCTTC; cdr3_aa: CASRTTSGRAGEQFF
j_call: TRBJ1-1; v_call: TRBV6-5; d_call: -; clone_size: -; cdr3_nt: TGTGCCAGCAGTTCCATACCGGGAACTGAAGCTTTCTTT; cdr3_aa: CASSSIPGTEAFF
j_call: TRBJ2-3; v_call: TRBV6-1; d_call: TRBD1; clone_size: -; cdr3_nt: TGTGCCAGCAGTGATGGGACAGGGGCAACAGATACGCAGTATTTT; cdr3_aa: CASSDGTGATDTQYF
j_call: TRBJ2-1; v_call: TRBV7-3; d_call: TRBD2; clone_size: -; cdr3_nt: TGTGCCAGCAGCTTAAAACTAGCGCCATACAATGAGCAGTTCTTC; cdr3_aa: CASSLKLAPYNEQFF
j_call: TRBJ2-7; v_call: TRBV11-2; d_call: TRBD2; clone_size: -; cdr3_nt: TGTGCCAGCAGCGTGGGACTAGCCTACGAGCAGTACTTC; cdr3_aa: CASSVGLAYEQYF
j_call: TRBJ2-1; v_call: TRBV27; d_call: -; clone_size: -; cdr3_nt: TGTGCCAGCAGTCACCCGACTAGTGCCTACAATGAGCAGTTCTTC; cdr3_aa: CASSHPTSAYNEQFF
j_call: TRBJ2-1; v_call: TRBV28; d_call: -; clone_size: -; cdr3_nt: TGTGCCAGCCCTGCCAGGGCAGGAATGAGCTCCTACAATGAGCAGTTCTTC; cdr3_aa: CASPARAGMSSYNEQFF
j_call: TRBJ2-5; v_call: TRBV13; d_call: -; clone_size: -; cdr3_nt: TGTGCCAGCAGCTTAGGCACAGAAGAGACCCAGTACTTC; cdr3_aa: CASSLGTEETQYF
j_call: TRBJ1-3; v_call: TRBV28; d_call: -; clone_size: -; cdr3_nt: TGTGCCAGCAGTCCTCGGATAGCGGCGGGAAACACCATATATTTT; cdr3_aa: CASSPRIAAGNTIYF
j_call: TRBJ1-6; v_call: TRBV11-2; d_call: -; clone_size: -; cdr3_nt: TGTGCCAGCAGCTTGGCGGGAACCGATAATTCACCCCTCCACTTT; cdr3_aa: CASSLAGTDNSPLHF
j_call: TRBJ1-2; v_call: TRBV7-3; d_call: -; clone_size: -; cdr3_nt: TGTGCCAGCAGCCTTTCGGGGTCTACGGATGGCTACACCTTC; cdr3_aa: CASSLSGSTDGYTF
j_call: TRBJ2-2; v_call: TRBV7-2; d_call: TRBD2; clone_size: once; cdr3_nt: TGTGCCAGCAGCGTTACGAGCCATGATAGCGGGAAGATGTTTTTT; cdr3_aa: CASSVTSHDSGKMFF
j_call: TRBJ2-1; v_call: TRBV27; d_call: -; clone_size: -; cdr3_nt: TGTGCCAGCAGTTTACGCTTTGCTAGCGAAAGGGAGCAGTTCTTC; cdr3_aa: CASSLRFASEREQFF